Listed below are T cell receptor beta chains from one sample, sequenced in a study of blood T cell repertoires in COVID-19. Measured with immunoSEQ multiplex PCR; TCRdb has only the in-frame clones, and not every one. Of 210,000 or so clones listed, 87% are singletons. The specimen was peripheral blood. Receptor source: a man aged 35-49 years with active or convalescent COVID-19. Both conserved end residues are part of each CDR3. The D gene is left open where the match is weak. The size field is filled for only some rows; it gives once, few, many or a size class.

CDR3: CASGGTGGSYNEQFF
DNA: TGTGCCAGCGGGGGGACAGGGGGGTCCTACAATGAGCAGTTCTTC
V: TRBV25-1
J: TRBJ2-1
size: -
D: TRBD1

CDR3: CASNLGGPSSGYTF
DNA: TGTGCCAGCAACCTGGGGGGGCCAAGTAGCGGCTACACCTTC
V: TRBV5-6
J: TRBJ1-2
size: -
D: -

CDR3: CASSVDRNQPQHF
DNA: TGTGCCAGCAGCGTAGACCGGAATCAGCCCCAGCATTTT
V: TRBV9
J: TRBJ1-5
size: once
D: -

CDR3: CASSLALYEGAYTEAFF
DNA: TGTGCCAGCAGCTTGGCCCTCTATGAGGGGGCATACACTGAAGCTTTCTTT
V: TRBV5-5
J: TRBJ1-1
size: -
D: TRBD1

CDR3: CAWMGGKNYGYTF
DNA: TGTGCCTGGATGGGGGGAAAGAACTATGGCTACACCTTC
V: TRBV30
J: TRBJ1-2
size: -
D: -

CDR3: CAGSPAGTRVETQYF
DNA: TGTGCCGGCTCACCAGCCGGGACACGGGTCGAGACCCAGTACTTC
V: TRBV18
J: TRBJ2-5
size: -
D: -

CDR3: CASSLGSRGNNQPQHF
DNA: TGTGCCAGCAGTTTGGGATCCAGGGGAAACAATCAGCCCCAGCATTTT
V: TRBV28
J: TRBJ1-5
size: -
D: -

CDR3: CASSPLVIAWDRGSDGYTF
DNA: TGTGCCAGCAGCCCCCTCGTTATCGCATGGGACAGGGGTTCCGATGGCTACACCTTC
V: TRBV28
J: TRBJ1-2
size: -
D: TRBD1

CDR3: CASGTQTGYGYTF
DNA: TGTGCTAGTGGCACTCAGACAGGCTACGGCTACACCTTC
V: TRBV12-5
J: TRBJ1-2
size: -
D: -

CDR3: CASSRGLAGQETQYF
DNA: TGTGCCAGCAGCCGCGGACTAGCGGGACAGGAGACCCAGTACTTC
V: TRBV3-1/TRBV3-2
J: TRBJ2-5
size: once
D: TRBD2

CDR3: CASSSGGVEETQYF
DNA: TGTGCCAGCAGCTCAGGGGGTGTAGAAGAGACCCAGTACTTC
V: TRBV5-4
J: TRBJ2-5
size: -
D: TRBD1

CDR3: CASSGWTANEKLFF
DNA: TGTGCCAGCAGCGGTTGGACAGCTAATGAAAAACTGTTTTTT
V: TRBV9
J: TRBJ1-4
size: -
D: -

CDR3: CASSLEGIGTEAFF
DNA: TGTGCCAGCAGCTTAGAGGGGATAGGAACTGAAGCTTTCTTT
V: TRBV7-9
J: TRBJ1-1
size: -
D: -

CDR3: CASSPSGGSTDTQYF
DNA: TGTGCCAGCTCACCGAGCGGGGGTAGCACAGATACGCAGTATTTT
V: TRBV18
J: TRBJ2-3
size: -
D: TRBD2

CDR3: CASKNSGGANNEQFF
DNA: TGTGCCAGCAAAAACAGTGGGGGGGCCAACAATGAGCAGTTCTTC
V: TRBV7-9
J: TRBJ2-1
size: -
D: -

CDR3: CAWSSPRRNTGELFF
DNA: TGTGCCTGGAGTTCGCCCAGAAGGAACACCGGGGAGCTGTTTTTT
V: TRBV30
J: TRBJ2-2
size: -
D: -

CDR3: CASSLTGQVETQYF
DNA: TGCGCCAGCAGCTTGACGGGACAGGTAGAGACCCAGTACTTC
V: TRBV5-1
J: TRBJ2-5
size: -
D: TRBD1

CDR3: CASRKTGVNTEAFF
DNA: TGTGCCAGCAGGAAGACAGGGGTGAACACTGAAGCTTTCTTT
V: TRBV27
J: TRBJ1-1
size: -
D: TRBD1

CDR3: CAWSASRASNQPQHF
DNA: TGTGCCTGGTCTGCCTCCAGGGCGAGCAATCAGCCCCAGCATTTT
V: TRBV30
J: TRBJ1-5
size: -
D: -

CDR3: CASGNPGLAGGYNEQFF
DNA: TGTGCCAGCGGAAATCCGGGACTAGCGGGAGGATACAATGAGCAGTTCTTC
V: TRBV25-1
J: TRBJ2-1
size: once
D: TRBD2

CDR3: CASSYSDMDRKETQYF
DNA: TGTGCCAGCAGTTACTCCGACATGGACAGGAAAGAGACCCAGTACTTC
V: TRBV6-5
J: TRBJ2-5
size: -
D: TRBD1

CDR3: CASSPPQGRTDTQYF
DNA: TGTGCCAGCTCACCACCCCAGGGGCGCACAGATACGCAGTATTTT
V: TRBV18
J: TRBJ2-3
size: -
D: -

CDR3: CASSESRVSYEQYF
DNA: TGCGCCAGCAGTGAGTCGAGAGTCTCCTACGAGCAGTACTTC
V: TRBV10-2
J: TRBJ2-7
size: -
D: -

CDR3: CASSQMGGAPDTQYF
DNA: TGCGCCAGCAGCCAAATGGGGGGGGCCCCCGATACGCAGTATTTT
V: TRBV4-1
J: TRBJ2-3
size: -
D: -

CDR3: CASSLFLDETDTQYF
DNA: TGTGCCAGCAGCTTGTTCCTAGACGAGACAGATACGCAGTATTTT
V: TRBV5-4
J: TRBJ2-3
size: -
D: -

CDR3: CASRQPGQGVRNQPQHF
DNA: TGTGCCAGCAGACAACCGGGACAGGGGGTACGGAATCAGCCCCAGCATTTT
V: TRBV28
J: TRBJ1-5
size: once
D: TRBD1

CDR3: CSVVAGRGLETQYF
DNA: TGCAGCGTTGTCGCAGGACGGGGATTGGAGACCCAGTACTTC
V: TRBV29-1
J: TRBJ2-5
size: -
D: -

CDR3: CASSLRTSGSRGEQFF
DNA: TGCGCCAGCAGCTTGAGGACTAGCGGGAGTAGGGGTGAGCAGTTCTTC
V: TRBV5-1
J: TRBJ2-1
size: -
D: TRBD2

CDR3: CASSPGGPTDTQYF
DNA: TGTGCCAGCAGCCCGGGGGGCCCCACAGATACGCAGTATTTT
V: TRBV28
J: TRBJ2-3
size: -
D: -

CDR3: CASSQRGLTDTQYF
DNA: TGTGCCAGCAGCCAGCGGGGGCTGACAGATACGCAGTATTTT
V: TRBV5-6
J: TRBJ2-3
size: -
D: TRBD2

CDR3: CASSQGQGVIEAFF
DNA: TGTGCCAGCAGCCAGGGACAGGGGGTAATTGAAGCTTTCTTT
V: TRBV3-1/TRBV3-2
J: TRBJ1-1
size: -
D: TRBD1

CDR3: CASSPGQGLTEAFF
DNA: TGTGCCAGTAGTCCGGGACAGGGGCTCACTGAAGCTTTCTTT
V: TRBV19
J: TRBJ1-1
size: -
D: TRBD1

CDR3: CASSLQGSGNQPQHF
DNA: TGTGCCAGCAGCTTACAGGGGTCAGGCAATCAGCCCCAGCATTTT
V: TRBV5-4
J: TRBJ1-5
size: -
D: TRBD1

CDR3: CACWGQGGGGYTF
DNA: TGTGCCTGTTGGGGACAGGGGGGAGGTGGCTACACCTTC
V: TRBV30
J: TRBJ1-2
size: -
D: TRBD1

CDR3: CASSEGEVYGYTF
DNA: TGTGCCAGCAGTGAAGGGGAGGTCTATGGCTACACCTTC
V: TRBV25-1
J: TRBJ1-2
size: -
D: -

CDR3: CASTLDGAGDTEAFF
DNA: TGTGCCAGCACCCTGGATGGGGCAGGGGACACTGAAGCTTTCTTT
V: TRBV6-5
J: TRBJ1-1
size: once
D: -

CDR3: CASSPVVGLASYEQYF
DNA: TGCGCCAGCAGCCCAGTAGTCGGGCTAGCGTCGTACGAGCAGTACTTC
V: TRBV5-1
J: TRBJ2-7
size: -
D: -

CDR3: CASSVVQTGPYYGYTF
DNA: TGTGCCAGCAGTGTAGTCCAGACAGGACCCTACTATGGCTACACCTTC
V: TRBV7-9
J: TRBJ1-2
size: -
D: -

CDR3: CASSSDRGNQPQHF
DNA: TGTGCCAGCAGCTCCGACAGGGGGAATCAGCCCCAGCATTTT
V: TRBV6-5
J: TRBJ1-5
size: once
D: TRBD1

CDR3: CASRQGIDTQYF
DNA: TGTGCCAGCCGACAGGGAATAGATACGCAGTATTTT
V: TRBV7-2
J: TRBJ2-3
size: -
D: TRBD1

CDR3: CASSFTAPYEQYF
DNA: TGTGCCAGCAGTTTTACAGCCCCCTACGAGCAGTACTTC
V: TRBV5-5
J: TRBJ2-7
size: -
D: -

CDR3: CSVEFSRVEAFF
DNA: TGCAGCGTTGAATTCTCCAGGGTTGAAGCTTTCTTT
V: TRBV29-1
J: TRBJ1-1
size: -
D: -

CDR3: CASSAGTSGGAPSDEQFF
DNA: TGTGCCAGCAGCGCCGGGACTAGCGGGGGGGCTCCTAGCGATGAGCAGTTCTTC
V: TRBV9
J: TRBJ2-1
size: once
D: TRBD2

CDR3: CSVAGTWGRNTEAFF
DNA: TGCAGCGTTGCGGGGACATGGGGAAGAAACACTGAAGCTTTCTTT
V: TRBV29-1
J: TRBJ1-1
size: -
D: -

CDR3: CAGDRAPGNTIYF
DNA: TGTGCTGGGGACAGGGCTCCTGGAAACACCATATATTTT
V: TRBV30
J: TRBJ1-3
size: -
D: TRBD1

CDR3: CASSPSLAGGGNEQFF
DNA: TGTGCCAGCAGCCCCTCCCTAGCGGGAGGAGGAAATGAGCAGTTCTTC
V: TRBV11-2
J: TRBJ2-1
size: once
D: TRBD2

CDR3: CASSPLGGFSTNEKLFF
DNA: TGTGCCAGCTCACCCTTGGGGGGATTTTCAACTAATGAAAAACTGTTTTTT
V: TRBV18
J: TRBJ1-4
size: once
D: -

CDR3: CASSSGQGANEKLFF
DNA: TGTGCCAGCAGCTCGGGACAGGGGGCTAATGAAAAACTGTTTTTT
V: TRBV7-3
J: TRBJ1-4
size: once
D: TRBD1

CDR3: CASPSGRGTEAFF
DNA: TGTGCCAGCCCATCGGGGAGAGGGACTGAAGCTTTCTTT
V: TRBV18
J: TRBJ1-1
size: -
D: -

CDR3: CASSLGALAGGTDTQYF
DNA: TGTGCCAGCAGCTTGGGGGCGCTAGCGGGGGGCACAGATACGCAGTATTTT
V: TRBV5-4
J: TRBJ2-3
size: -
D: TRBD2

CDR3: CASSLVWTSGARADTQYF
DNA: TGTGCCAGCAGCTTGGTTTGGACTAGCGGGGCTAGGGCAGATACGCAGTATTTT
V: TRBV5-6
J: TRBJ2-3
size: -
D: TRBD2

CDR3: CASSPPGLSYEQYF
DNA: TGTGCCAGCAGCCCACCGGGACTCTCCTACGAGCAGTACTTC
V: TRBV7-3
J: TRBJ2-7
size: few
D: -

CDR3: CASSSLPIDSLNTEAFF
DNA: TGTGCCAGCAGTTCCTTACCCATCGACAGCCTGAACACTGAAGCTTTCTTT
V: TRBV27
J: TRBJ1-1
size: -
D: -

CDR3: CASSLNGQTPRSYGYTF
DNA: TGTGCCAGCAGTCTTAATGGACAGACACCCCGCTCCTATGGCTACACCTTC
V: TRBV27
J: TRBJ1-2
size: once
D: -

CDR3: CASSVEAWTSGSYEQYF
DNA: TGTGCCAGCAGCGTAGAGGCGTGGACTAGCGGGAGTTACGAGCAGTACTTC
V: TRBV9
J: TRBJ2-7
size: -
D: TRBD2

CDR3: CASSLYQGSAGELFF
DNA: TGTGCCAGCAGTTTATATCAGGGATCAGCCGGGGAGCTGTTTTTT
V: TRBV27
J: TRBJ2-2
size: once
D: -

CDR3: CASSSRVTSFYQETQYF
DNA: TGTGCCAGCAGCTCCCGAGTGACTAGCTTCTACCAAGAGACCCAGTACTTC
V: TRBV3-1/TRBV3-2
J: TRBJ2-5
size: -
D: TRBD2